This T cell receptor beta chain was identified in a study of blood T cell repertoires in COVID-19. In the study overall: The study drew acute and convalescent COVID-19 samples from the United States, Italy and Spain. In each case, the material was cDNA or gDNA derived from T cells, B-cell-depleted T cells, or PBMCs.

The length of the CDR3 is 13 residues. Losses at the gene ends were 5 bases for V and 3 bases for J; bases not matched to a gene: 2. Germline loops: CDR1 MNHEY, CDR2 SVGEGT. Original processing notes: Estimated nucleated cell counts came from reference gene primer amplification. Repertoires were generated with immunoSEQ multiplex PCR, while TCRdb's copy carries only in-frame clones and drops some. V and J calls and clone size come straight from that table; D and trimming were deduced from the DNA. The profile covers tens of thousands of clones, with around 87% appearing a single time and around 7% taken by the ten largest.

This TCR was sampled from a human donor with acute or convalescent COVID-19. The donor label of this sample is uncertain. J is TRBJ1-2 and V is TRBV6-2 or TRBV6-3, with 8 bases aligning to TRBD1. The sequencing input was peripheral blood. CDR3 sequence reads: CASSQGQDYGYTF. The CDR3, as DNA: TGTGCCAGCAGTCAGGGACAGGACTATGGCTACACCTTC.